The 28 T cell receptor beta chains listed next were all sequenced from one sample in a study of blood T cell repertoires in COVID-19. Some clones are missing from TCRdb's copy, which holds only in-frame ones; the method was immunoSEQ multiplex PCR. Altogether 53,000 or so clones are present, roughly 90% being singletons, with the ten largest covering more than 3%. The sequencing input was peripheral blood. Receptors originate from a human donor in a cohort sampled during active COVID-19.

CDR3 DNA: TGTGCCAGTAGTATTATAAACTGGAACACCGGGGAGCTGTTTTTT. Its translation is CASSIINWNTGELFF. The V call is TRBV19, the J call TRBJ2-2; D gene uncertain. CDR3 length: 15 residues. Germline V gene sequence: CDR1 LNHDA, CDR2 SQIVND (reference sequence). Trimming took 3 bases from V and 1 from J, leaving 9 bases between them.

The V and J genes are TRBV19 and TRBJ1-1; 7 nucleotides align to TRBD1. Losses at the gene ends were 10 bases for V and 1 base for J; bases not matched to a gene: 12. The CDR3 extends over 15 amino acids. Germline V lookup: CDR1 LNHDA, CDR2 SQIVND (reference sequence). The DNA of the CDR3 is TGTGCCACAATGACAGGGTATTTGGCGAACACTGAAGCTTTCTTT. Its translation is CATMTGYLANTEAFF.

The chain couples TRBV4-2 to TRBJ1-3; D perhaps matches TRBD1 (5 bases). Germline CDR1 LGHNA, CDR2 YNFKEQ. Trimming pared 0 bases from V and 2 bases from J, leaving 11 bases between. CDR3 length: 16 residues. CDR3 in DNA: TGTGCCAGCAGCCAAGATATGGAGGGACCTGGAAACACCATATATTTT. This codes for CASSQDMEGPGNTIYF.

This chain connects TRBV29-1 to TRBJ2-3; 8 nucleotides match TRBD2. The germline gives CDR1 SQVTM, CDR2 ANQGSEA. With V trimmed by 7 bases and J by 4 bases, 7 bases remained unmatched. The CDR3 extends over 13 amino acids. CDR3 sequence (DNA): TGCAGCGACCACAGCGGGGGTGCAGATACGCAGTATTTT. The encoded protein is CSDHSGGADTQYF.

The V call is TRBV2, the J call TRBJ2-7, with 8 bases fitting TRBD1. The CDR3 sequence is 12 residues long. V lost 7 bases to trimming and J lost 3 bases; unmatched junction nucleotides: 2. The germline CDR1 and CDR2 sequences are SNHLY and FYNNEI. CDR3 amino acids: CASTGQVYEQYV. The CDR3 DNA is TGTGCCAGCACGGGACAGGTCTACGAGCAGTACGTC.

The chain links TRBV18 to TRBJ2-2, with 9 bases that match TRBD1. The CDR3 spans 16 residues. J was trimmed by 4 bases and V by 3 bases; bases with no gene match: 6. Germline CDR1 KGHSH, CDR2 LQKENI. CDR3 in DNA: TGTGCCAGCTCACCGAAGACAGGGGGGTCCACCGGGGAGCTGTTTTTT. Translating it yields CASSPKTGGSTGELFF.

The V and J genes are TRBV28 and TRBJ1-5, with 7 bases aligning to TRBD1. V lost 5 bases, J lost 0 bases, and 7 bases stayed unmatched. The V gene's germline CDR1 is MDHEN and CDR2 SYDVKM. There are 16 residues in the CDR3. CDR3 in amino acids: CASSTRDSYSNQPQHF. CDR3 sequence (DNA): TGTGCCAGCAGTACTCGGGACAGTTATAGCAATCAGCCCCAGCATTTT. Full variable domain (rest looked up from reference TRBV28 and TRBJ1-5): DVKVTQSSRYLVKRTGEKVFLECVQDMDHENMFWYRQDPGLGLRLIYFSYDVKMKEKGDIPEGYSVSREKKERFSLILESASTNQTSMYLCASSTRDSYSNQPQHFGDGTRLSIL.

The chain employs TRBV6-6 and TRBJ2-7; the D gene is possibly TRBD1 (6 bases). CDR1 and CDR2 from the germline V gene are MNHNY and SVGAGI (reference sequence). V was pared by 5 bases and J by 1 base, with 18 bases between. The CDR3 contains 16 residues. In DNA form, the CDR3 reads TGTGCCAGCAGTCTTAGGGCTGACAGGTGGTCCTACGAGCAGTACGTC. Amino acids: CASSLRADRWSYEQYV.

The rearrangement joins TRBV15 to TRBJ2-5; unclear D gene. The germline V gene encodes CDR1 LNHNV and CDR2 YYDKDF (reference sequence). CDR3 length: 15 amino acids. Trimming pared 3 bases from V and 2 bases from J, leaving 13 bases between. CDR3 amino acids: CATSSVQARQETQYF. CDR3 nucleotides: TGTGCCACCAGCAGCGTCCAAGCCCGGCAAGAGACCCAGTACTTC.

The chain links TRBV12-3 or TRBV12-4 to TRBJ2-3; no reliable D call. Trimming shortened V by 6 bases and J by 4 bases, and 11 bases separated the two germline ends. This CDR3 comprises 13 residues. For the CDR3, the DNA is TGTGCCAGCAGCCCTGTCCGGGCAGATACGCAGTATTTT. Its protein product is CASSPVRADTQYF.

CDR3 region: CASSDSDRPTGELFF. For the CDR3, the DNA is TGTGCCAGCAGTGATAGTGACAGGCCTACCGGGGAGCTGTTTTTT. The V call is TRBV2, the J call TRBJ2-2; TRBD1 is a possible D gene (6 bases). The CDR3 is 15 amino acids. V lost 3 bases and J lost 5, with 13 bases in between. Germline assignment: CDR1 SNHLY and CDR2 FYNNEI.

The gene calls are TRBV11-2 and TRBJ2-5, with TRBD2 as a possible D gene (5 bases). The CDR3 runs 18 residues. CDR1 and CDR2 (germline): SGHAT, FQNNGV. V lost 2 bases and J 5 bases, leaving 24 bases between the germline ends. CDR3 amino acids: CASSLRPHPGNPRETQYF. The CDR3 DNA sequence: TGTGCCAGCAGCTTACGCCCACACCCGGGAAACCCGAGGGAGACCCAGTACTTC.

The genes are TRBV13 and TRBJ2-3, with a weak D call TRBD2 (6 bases). Germline V gene data show CDR1 as PRHDT and CDR2 as FYEKMQ (reference sequence). The ends were cut back, 5 bases at V and 2 bases at J, with 17 bases in the middle. The CDR3 length is 16 residues. CDR3 region: CASSPTSTSNTDTQYF. The CDR3, as DNA: TGTGCCAGCAGCCCTACCTCAACTAGCAACACAGATACGCAGTATTTT.

The V gene is TRBV6-5, the J gene TRBJ1-5; D unresolved. CDR3 length: 15 residues. Germline CDR1 and CDR2: MNHEY and SVGAGI. Deletions cut 6 bases from V and 1 base from J, with 13 bases between. DNA of the CDR3: TGTGCCAGCAGAATTTGGAGGGCGAGCAATCAGCCCCAGCATTTT. Translating gives CASRIWRASNQPQHF.

This clone appeared once. DNA of the CDR3: TGTGCCAGCAGCGAAAACTCAGGGATCTACAATGAGCAGTTCTTC. It encodes CASSENSGIYNEQFF. V and J are TRBV9 and TRBJ2-1; TRBD1 might be the D (5 bases). V shed 3 bases and J shed 3 bases, with 13 bases lying between them. This CDR3 is built from 15 residues. Germline V gene data show CDR1 as SGDLS and CDR2 as YYNGEE.

The rearrangement joins TRBV4-2 to TRBJ2-7, with D perhaps matching TRBD2 (5 bases). Per the germline V gene, CDR1 is LGHNA and CDR2 is YNFKEQ. The CDR3 extends over 14 amino acids. V was clipped by 0 bases and J by 3 bases, with 9 bases between them. The CDR3 loop reads CASSQDLAFYEQYF. CDR3 in DNA: TGTGCCAGCAGCCAAGATCTAGCTTTCTACGAGCAGTACTTC.

On this clone itself: Other DNA variants within this sample encode the same CDR3. The chain is built from TRBV30 and TRBJ1-1; D is ambiguous. The CDR3 has 12 residues. CDR1 and CDR2 (germline): GTSNPN, SVGIG (reference sequence). Trimming left V 5 bases short and J 1 base short, with 8 bases between. DNA of the CDR3: TGTGCCTGGGGACGAGCGAACACTGAAGCTTTCTTT. This codes for CAWGRANTEAFF.

The chain uses TRBV7-9 and TRBJ1-4; a possible D gene is TRBD1 (5 bases). V was clipped by 5 bases and J by 8 bases, with 18 bases between them. The CDR3 loop spans 15 amino acids. Looked up from germline, CDR1 is SEHNR and CDR2 is FQNEAQ (reference sequence). In nucleotides, the CDR3 is TGTGCCAGCAGCGCGCAGGGTCAGGTCGGAGAAAAACTGTTTTTT. Protein sequence: CASSAQGQVGEKLFF.

This clone was picked up one time. The J gene is TRBJ2-7, the V gene TRBV4-1; a weak D match, TRBD2 (6 bases). Trimming pared 3 bases from V and 3 bases from J, leaving 15 bases between. The CDR3 has 15 residues. The germline V gene encodes CDR1 MGHRA and CDR2 YSYEKL. The CDR3 region is CASSQTGTADYEQYF. The CDR3 DNA follows: TGCGCCAGCAGCCAGACCGGGACTGCAGACTACGAGCAGTACTTC.

The gene calls are TRBV16 and TRBJ2-2; D may be TRBD2 (5 bases). The ends were cut back, 4 bases at V and 3 bases at J, with 12 bases in the middle. The CDR3 totals 15 residues. Germline CDR1 and CDR2: KGHSY and FQNENV. As DNA, the CDR3 is TGTGCCAGCAGCCCCTCCCGGAGGTACACCGGGGAGCTGTTTTTT. It yields the protein CASSPSRRYTGELFF.

This clone was counted a few times. The rearrangement joins TRBV2 to TRBJ1-5, with TRBD1 identical over 9 bases. Trimming removed 8 bases from V and 3 bases from J; junction bases left unmatched: 8. This CDR3 contains 15 residues. Germline V lookup: CDR1 SNHLY, CDR2 FYNNEI. Here the CDR3 DNA reads TGTGCCAGCGTTTTTGACAGGGGGTACAATCAGCCCCAGCATTTT. This encodes CASVFDRGYNQPQHF.

The V and J genes are TRBV5-1 and TRBJ2-7; 9 bases are shared with TRBD1. This CDR3 contains 13 residues. V dropped 7 bases and J dropped 3; count of bases not matched to a gene: 5. The germline V gene encodes CDR1 SGHRS and CDR2 YFSETQ. The CDR3 region is CASGDRVGYEQYF. CDR3 coding DNA: TGCGCCAGCGGGGACAGGGTGGGCTACGAGCAGTACTTC.

This clone has only one observation. This rearrangement joins TRBV12-3 or TRBV12-4 to TRBJ2-1, with D perhaps matching TRBD2 (5 bases). Trimming removed 7 bases at V and 14 bases at J, with 21 bases between. CDR3 size: 13 residues. CDR3 region: CASTYATPRRKFF. The CDR3 DNA reads TGTGCCAGCACTTATGCTACCCCGCGGAGGAAGTTCTTC.

This clone was detected once. The V call is TRBV11-2, the J call TRBJ2-5; 9 bases agree with TRBD2. This CDR3 spans 14 amino acids. CDR1 is SGHAT, CDR2 FQNNGV, per germline. The ends lost 8 bases at V and 2 bases at J; junction bases unmatched: 6. In DNA, the CDR3 is TGTGCCAGCGCGACTAGCGGACTGCAAGAGACCCAGTACTTC. Protein sequence: CASATSGLQETQYF.

This chain uses TRBV28 with TRBJ2-2; TRBD2 matches at 10 bases. CDR1 is MDHEN and CDR2 is SYDVKM in the germline V gene. The CDR3 extends over 17 amino acids. J was trimmed by 3 bases and V by 6 bases; bases with no gene match: 10. The CDR3 sequence is CASSPRTSGSYTGELFF. The CDR3 nucleotides read TGTGCCAGCAGCCCAAGGACTAGCGGTAGTTACACCGGGGAGCTGTTTTTT.

The chain couples TRBV24-1 to TRBJ1-1, with D hard to call. Trimming shortened V by 7 bases and J by 0 bases, and 8 bases separated the two germline ends. The CDR3 covers 13 residues. Germline lookup yields CDR1 KGHDR and CDR2 SFDVKD. The CDR3 reads CATRSSVNTEAFF. Written as DNA, the CDR3 is TGTGCCACCAGAAGTTCGGTGAACACTGAAGCTTTCTTT.

The genes are TRBV20-1 and TRBJ2-5; D might be TRBD2 (6 bases). Germline CDR1 reads DFQATT; CDR2 reads SNEGSKA (reference sequence). This CDR3 spans 14 amino acids. Trimming removed 3 bases from V and 5 bases from J, with 16 bases in between. CDR3 nucleotide sequence: TGCAGTGCTAGTTTGGCGGGAAAAGTGGAGACCCAGTACTTC. Translating it yields CSASLAGKVETQYF.

The V and J genes are TRBV30 and TRBJ2-3; a possible D gene is TRBD1 (5 bases). The V gene's germline CDR1 is GTSNPN and CDR2 SVGIG (reference sequence). The CDR3 contains 14 residues. V lost 4 bases, J lost 2 bases, and 13 bases lay in between. This CDR3 is CAWKGWPNTDTQYF. The CDR3 nucleotides read TGTGCCTGGAAGGGGTGGCCCAACACAGATACGCAGTATTTT.